Below are 23 T cell receptor beta chains sequenced from a single sample in a study of blood T cell repertoires in COVID-19. Profiled with immunoSEQ multiplex PCR; TCRdb holds only in-frame clones, not every one. The sample has about 210,000 clones; about nine tenths are singletons. Input material: peripheral blood. The receptors originated from a man younger than 30 with active or convalescent COVID-19.

The CDR3, as DNA: TGCGCCAGCAGCCCAGGTTTTGGGACCGGGGAGCTGTTTTTT. It encodes CASSPGFGTGELFF. This sequence joins TRBV5-1 and TRBJ2-2, with no clear D. V dropped 4 bases and J dropped 5 bases, with 12 bases sitting between them. CDR3 size: 14 residues. Germline V gene data show CDR1 as SGHRS and CDR2 as YFSETQ.

The genes are TRBV12-3 or TRBV12-4 and TRBJ1-5; D is unclear. V was cut by 3 bases and J by 7 bases, with 10 bases left in between. CDR3 size: 13 residues. The CDR3 coding sequence is TGTGCCAGCAGTTTGGTAGTAGAACAGCCCCAGCATTTT. Translated: CASSLVVEQPQHF.

This clone was observed a single time. The chain carries TRBV2 and TRBJ2-7, with D possibly being TRBD2 (5 bases). With 8 bases removed from V and 0 bases from J, the gap between germline ends came to 14 bases. Germline V gene data show CDR1 as SNHLY and CDR2 as FYNNEI. This CDR3 is 14 amino acids long. In DNA, the CDR3 is TGTGCCAGCCGGGCGGGCCGAAGCTCCTACGAGCAGTACTTC. Its protein is CASRAGRSSYEQYF.

This rearrangement joins TRBV6-5 to TRBJ1-1; D gene uncertain. The CDR3 is 14 amino acids. Germline V gene sequence: CDR1 MNHEY, CDR2 SVGAGI. Trimming removed 7 bases at V and 2 bases at J, with 14 bases between. CDR3 region: CASIDTASNTEAFF. The CDR3 region has the DNA TGTGCCAGCATCGACACGGCCTCAAACACTGAAGCTTTCTTT.

The chain joins TRBV5-4 to TRBJ2-1; 7 bases align to TRBD2. CDR1 is SGHNT and CDR2 is YYREEE in the germline V gene (reference sequence). The ends lost 1 base at V and 3 bases at J; junction bases unmatched: 4. This CDR3 contains 15 residues. As DNA, the CDR3 is TGTGCCAGCAGCTTGCCTAGCGGTTACTACAATGAGCAGTTCTTC. Its translation: CASSLPSGYYNEQFF.

The chain recombines TRBV5-1 with TRBJ2-7; no clear D. This CDR3 contains 12 residues. Trimming removed 5 bases from V and 3 bases from J, with 9 bases in between. CDR1 and CDR2 (germline): SGHRS, YFSETQ. The CDR3 nucleotides read TGCGCCAGCAGAAGCGATGGCTACGAGCAGTACTTC. Protein sequence: CASRSDGYEQYF.

The CDR3 DNA is TGTGCCAGCAGCCGGGGGAGGGATCGGCGCTCCCAAGAGACCCAGTACTTC. Translated, it gives CASSRGRDRRSQETQYF. This chain uses TRBV7-8 with TRBJ2-5; 7 bases are a match to TRBD2. V was clipped by 5 bases and J by 1 base; unmatched bases: 13. Looked up from germline, CDR1 is SGHVS and CDR2 is FQNEAQ. CDR3 length: 17 residues.

V and J are TRBV7-6 and TRBJ2-1; D is undetermined. CDR1 is SGHVS and CDR2 is FNYEAQ in the germline V gene. V dropped 1 base and J dropped 7 bases, with 8 bases sitting between them. The CDR3 sequence is 13 residues long. DNA for the CDR3: TGTGCCAGCAGCTTAGTGCACCGGAATGAGCAGTTCTTC. It specifies CASSLVHRNEQFF.

This chain links TRBV14 with TRBJ1-2; 7 bases agree with TRBD1. V lost 0 bases to trimming and J lost 4 bases; unmatched junction nucleotides: 5. The germline V gene has CDR1 SGHDN and CDR2 FVKESK. CDR3 length: 15 amino acids. The CDR3 DNA reads TGTGCCAGCAGCCAAGACATGGGACAGATCTATGGCTACACCTTC. Translated, it gives CASSQDMGQIYGYTF. Full variable domain (remainder filled in from reference TRBV14 and TRBJ1-2): EAGVTQFPSHSVIEKGQTVTLRCDPISGHDNLYWYRRVMGKEIKFLLHFVKESKQDESGMPNNRFLAERTGGTYSTLKVQPAELEDSGVYFCASSQDMGQIYGYTFGSGTRLTVV.

The chain carries TRBV2 and TRBJ2-3; 7 nucleotides align to TRBD1. V trimming: 6 bases; J trimming: 1 base; junction bases outside the gene matches: 7. The CDR3 spans 15 residues. The germline CDR1 and CDR2 sequences are SNHLY and FYNNEI. The DNA for the CDR3 is TGTGCCAGCAGACTACAGGGGCTGGGCACAGATACGCAGTATTTT. Its protein is CASRLQGLGTDTQYF.

The chain combines TRBV7-2 with TRBJ2-7; 9 bases align to TRBD1. The germline gives CDR1 SGHTA, CDR2 FQGNSA. The J segment lost 3 bases and the V segment lost 5 bases, leaving 2 bases of the junction unmatched. CDR3 length: 13 amino acids. The CDR3, as DNA: TGTGCCAGCAGCCCGGGACAGGGCTACGAGCAGTACTTC. The encoded protein is CASSPGQGYEQYF.

V usage is TRBV5-1 and J usage is TRBJ2-2, with TRBD2 matching over 12 bases. The CDR3 length is 16 residues. Trimming took 4 bases from V and 4 from J; bases not matched to a gene: 5. CDR1 and CDR2 (germline): SGHRS, YFSETQ. CDR3 region: CASSPGTSGSTGELFF. DNA for the CDR3: TGCGCCAGCAGCCCCGGGACTAGCGGGTCCACCGGGGAGCTGTTTTTT.

J is TRBJ1-2 and V is TRBV30, with a tentative D call TRBD1 (5 bases). The CDR3 spans 13 residues. The V end was cut by 2 bases, the J end by 2 bases, with 9 bases between. CDR1 and CDR2 from the germline V gene are GTSNPN and SVGIG (reference sequence). CDR3 loop: CAWSTAGNYGYTF. CDR3 nucleotide sequence: TGTGCCTGGAGTACCGCAGGGAACTATGGCTACACCTTC.

The chain is built from TRBV2 and TRBJ1-5; a weak D match, TRBD1 (6 bases). Trimming removed 6 bases at V and 6 bases at J, with 12 bases between. CDR1 and CDR2 (germline): SNHLY, FYNNEI. This CDR3 spans 13 amino acids. The CDR3 DNA follows: TGTGCCAGCAGACAGGACAGAAGTCAGCCCCAGCATTTT. Its protein is CASRQDRSQPQHF.

This clone occurred once. The chain is built from TRBV12-5 and TRBJ1-5; no definite D call. Germline V gene lookup returns CDR1 LGHNT and CDR2 FRNRAP. V was shortened by 1 base and J by 6 bases, with 7 bases between the two germline ends. The CDR3 sequence is 13 residues long. The CDR3, as DNA: TGTGCTAGTGGTTTGGAGCTCGGTCAGCCCCAGCATTTT. Residues: CASGLELGQPQHF.

V is TRBV7-9 and J is TRBJ2-5; D not certain. This CDR3 is 14 amino acids long. Germline-derived CDR1 and CDR2 are SEHNR and FQNEAQ (reference sequence). The V and J ends lost 2 bases and 0 bases respectively, with 7 bases between them. CDR3 nucleotides: TGTGCCAGCAGCTTACTCACGGACCAAGAGACCCAGTACTTC. Translated: CASSLLTDQETQYF.

V and J are TRBV28 and TRBJ1-2; a possible D gene is TRBD1 (6 bases). Germline CDR1 MDHEN, CDR2 SYDVKM. There are 14 residues in the CDR3. Trimming took 2 bases from V and 8 from J, leaving 15 bases between them. CDR3 sequence reads: CASSLAHRVGGYTF. Written as DNA, the CDR3 is TGTGCCAGCAGTTTAGCGCACAGGGTGGGAGGCTACACCTTC.

The J gene is TRBJ2-4, the V gene TRBV9; no reliable D call. V dropped 0 bases and J dropped 2 bases, with 9 bases sitting between them. Germline V CDR1 and CDR2: SGDLS, YYNGEE. The CDR3 loop spans 15 amino acids. CDR3 nucleotide sequence: TGTGCCAGCAGCGTAGGGAGTAGTCCCAAAAACATTCAGTACTTC. Protein: CASSVGSSPKNIQYF.

The chain recombines TRBV5-1 with TRBJ2-1; no reliable D call. V dropped 1 base and J dropped 6 bases, with 14 bases sitting between them. This CDR3 is 15 amino acids long. Germline CDR1 reads SGHRS; CDR2 reads YFSETQ. CDR3 in DNA: TGCGCCAGCAGCTTGTTGAGCCCAAACCGCAATGAGCAGTTCTTC. This codes for CASSLLSPNRNEQFF.

This chain joins TRBV30 and TRBJ1-1, with a tentative D call TRBD1 (5 bases). The V and J ends lost 2 bases and 4 bases respectively, with 17 bases between them. The germline gives CDR1 GTSNPN, CDR2 SVGIG (reference sequence). The CDR3 spans 15 residues. CDR3 in amino acids: CAWSFLGGTATEAFF. In nucleotides, the CDR3 is TGTGCCTGGAGTTTCCTCGGGGGAACGGCCACTGAAGCTTTCTTT.

This sequence joins TRBV12-3 or TRBV12-4 and TRBJ2-5; D is undetermined. With 3 bases removed from V and 2 bases from J, the gap between germline ends came to 7 bases. CDR3 length: 13 amino acids. The CDR3 nucleotides read TGTGCCAGCAGTTTGAGCTTACAAGAGACCCAGTACTTC. Protein product: CASSLSLQETQYF.

This clone showed up just once. The genes are TRBV6-1 and TRBJ1-1; D remains unclear. The CDR3 has 13 amino acids. Germline lookup yields CDR1 MNHNS and CDR2 SASEGT. Deletions cut 2 bases from V and 0 bases from J, with 4 bases between. CDR3 sequence: CASSEQVNTEAFF. CDR3 sequence (DNA): TGTGCCAGCAGTGAACAGGTGAACACTGAAGCTTTCTTT.

This chain connects TRBV6-5 to TRBJ2-7; 8 positions match TRBD2. Looked up from germline, CDR1 is MNHEY and CDR2 is SVGAGI. Trimming cost V 0 bases and J 1 base; bases outside gene matches: 2. The length of the CDR3 is 15 residues. CDR3 protein: CASSYSGGGSYEQYF. In DNA form, the CDR3 reads TGTGCCAGCAGTTACTCCGGCGGGGGGTCCTACGAGCAGTACTTC.